This T cell receptor (beta chain) is from a study of T cells after yellow fever vaccination (dated by TCRdb to between 2017 and 2020). About the study as a whole: Libraries from fractions with low cell numbers were prepared with the SMART-Seq v4 Ultra Low Input RNA kit. Blood was drawn at multiple timepoints before and after primary and secondary immunization, with bulk PBMC replicates and cell subsets isolated. The cohort comprised two healthy male donors, one aged 18 to 29 and one aged 30 to 39 years. To follow T-cell clones before and after primary and booster YFV17D yellow fever vaccination, bulk TCR alpha and beta repertoires were sequenced over time.

Comment on this clonotype: The sample holds no much larger clone one base away, and base qualities are not on file.

Including cysteine and phenylalanine, the CDR3 has 16 amino acids. The only DNA kept is the CDR3, 48 bases in frame from the first base. The junction shows trimming of 5 bases on V and 7 bases on J, and the gene matches do not reach 15 bases of it. The investigation overall reported the following: Because only two donors were included in the study, the extent to which the findings can be generalized is limited. A small fraction of clonotypes appeared in both the CD4 and CD8 compartments, likely as a result of convergent recombination. Because abundant contaminating clonotypes from the bulk population could be contained in FACS-sorted repertoires, computational filtering was required. Compared with the primary T-cell response, the secondary T-cell response was weaker but faster, peaking on day 5 rather than day 15. After the booster, most of the clones that had expanded following primary vaccination were detected again (just under 97% of CD4 and 88% of CD8), which suggests that memory was broadly maintained.

TCR cDNA was synthesized by 5'RACE template switching, through which a universal primer site and unique molecular identifiers were introduced. Priming for cDNA synthesis came from both the TCR alpha and TCR beta constant segments. Libraries were amplified in two PCR steps, with sample barcodes and sequencing adapters added in the second step. Sequencing of the libraries was done on either Illumina HiSeq 2500 (2x100 bp) or NovaSeq (2x150 bp). The original pipeline was this. MIGEC was used to demultiplex reads and collapse the reads into UMI consensus sequences, and MiXCR was used for V(D)J alignment. Using edgeR on replicate PBMC samples, clonotypes were called vaccine-responding if FDR was below 0.01 and the log2 fold change was above 5 up to day 15. Each bulk clonotype received a CD4 or CD8 identity based on whether the sequenced CD4 or CD8 repertoire contained that clonotype at higher abundance. Clonotypes enriched at least 10-fold in dextramer-positive over dextramer-negative fractions were defined as NS4B-specific, and CD4-biased clonotypes were excluded. TCRdb reworked the public reads: Q25 trimming with fastp, MiXCR clone assembly, productive beta chains retained. Identical CDR3 protein sequences are pooled into one entry, listed with their most common genes and DNA. None of the V and J calls come from the authors' own analysis; TCRdb made them. This sample comprises nearly 45,000 distinct CDR3 sequences, 6.8% of them detected only once. The ten largest clones take up approximately 15% of the sample.

The treatment or condition label here, explained by the study, means: live attenuated yellow fever vaccine strain. PBMCs were isolated from peripheral blood using a standard Ficoll-Paque protocol. Epitope-specific CD8 T cells were sorted with a dextramer loaded with the yellow fever NS4B epitope peptide, and anti-CD3 and anti-CD8 staining was applied. RNA was extracted with TriZol from bulk PBMCs, CD4 and CD8 fractions, and dextramer-positive and dextramer-negative fractions. The rearranged chain carries TRBV12-3 or TRBV12-4 and TRBJ2-7; 9 bases in between match TRBD1. The input for sequencing was CD8+ T cells not binding an NS4B(214-222) dextramer, sorted from PBMCs, taken 45 days after the yellow fever booster vaccination. The cell subset or site label for this specimen denotes: NS4B epitope dextramer-negative CD8 T cells. This receptor was taken from a man aged 25-45 years who received the YFV17D yellow fever vaccine. The CDR3 protein is CASSILQGAPSGEQYF. The sequenced DNA: TGTGCCAGCAGTATCCTACAGGGGGCGCCTTCCGGGGAGCAGTACTTC.